This TCR beta chain derives from a study of cytomegalovirus exposure and HLA in healthy donors. 60 Vbeta and 13 Jbeta primers were used in PCR. Generated by immunoSEQ multiplex PCR, the TCRdb table keeps only in-frame clones and is missing some. The sample has some 200,000 clones; the top ten hold roughly 0.7%. The CDR3 covers 18 residues. The germline V gene has CDR1 SGHNT and CDR2 YYREEE (reference sequence). V dropped 2 bases and J dropped 0; count of bases not matched to a gene: 9. V gene TRBV5-4 combines with J gene TRBJ2-5, with 11 positions matching TRBD2. Sequencing was performed on PBMCs. The clonotype comes from a boy younger than 18 in good health and CMV-seronegative. CDR3 protein: CASSFLTSGNPYQETQYF. For the CDR3, the DNA is TGTGCCAGCAGCTTTCTGACTAGCGGGAATCCATACCAAGAGACCCAGTACTTC.